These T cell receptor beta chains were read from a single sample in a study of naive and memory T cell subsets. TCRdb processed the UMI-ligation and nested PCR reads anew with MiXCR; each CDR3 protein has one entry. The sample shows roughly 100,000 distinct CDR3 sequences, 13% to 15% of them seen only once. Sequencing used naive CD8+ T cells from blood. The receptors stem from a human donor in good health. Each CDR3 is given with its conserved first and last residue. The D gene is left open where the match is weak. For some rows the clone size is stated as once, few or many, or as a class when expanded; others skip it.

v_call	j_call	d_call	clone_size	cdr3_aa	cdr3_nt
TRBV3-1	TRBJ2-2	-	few	CASSPQGVRNTGELFF	TGTGCCAGCAGCCCCCAGGGCGTCCGAAACACCGGGGAGCTGTTTTTT
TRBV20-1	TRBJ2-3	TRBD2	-	CSARSRLAGGGTGTDTQYF	TGCAGTGCTAGAAGCAGACTAGCGGGAGGGGGTACGGGCACAGATACGCAGTATTTT
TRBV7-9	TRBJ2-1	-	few	CASSLGDLSYNEQFF	TGTGCCAGCAGCTTAGGGGACCTAAGCTACAATGAGCAGTTCTTC
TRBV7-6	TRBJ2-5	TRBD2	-	CASSLGAGLAGETQYF	TGTGCCAGCAGCCTGGGGGCGGGACTAGCAGGAGAGACCCAGTACTTC
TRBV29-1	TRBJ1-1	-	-	CSVEEGIEAFF	TGCAGCGTTGAAGAGGGAATTGAAGCTTTCTTT
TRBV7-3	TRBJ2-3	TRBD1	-	CASSLRRGQEDTQYF	TGTGCCAGCAGCTTACGCAGGGGGCAGGAAGATACGCAGTATTTT
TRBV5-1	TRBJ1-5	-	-	CASSLDYSNQPQHF	TGCGCCAGCAGCTTGGATTACAGCAATCAGCCCCAGCATTTT
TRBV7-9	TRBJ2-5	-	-	CASSLSPHYGSPRETQYF	TGTGCCAGCAGCCTTTCCCCTCACTACGGGTCCCCGAGAGAGACCCAGTACTTC
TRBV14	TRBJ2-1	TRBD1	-	CASSPGGAWNEQFF	TGTGCCAGCAGCCCAGGGGGCGCTTGGAATGAGCAGTTCTTC
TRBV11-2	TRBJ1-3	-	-	CASSLWTESSGNTIYF	TGTGCCAGCAGCTTGTGGACAGAGAGCTCTGGAAACACCATATATTTT
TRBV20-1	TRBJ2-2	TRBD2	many	CSAQVSWEGLNTGELFF	TGCAGTGCCCAAGTCTCGTGGGAGGGCTTGAACACCGGGGAGCTGTTTTTT
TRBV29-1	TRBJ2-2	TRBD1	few	CSVVPGQLNTGELFF	TGCAGCGTTGTGCCGGGACAGTTGAACACCGGGGAGCTGTTTTTT
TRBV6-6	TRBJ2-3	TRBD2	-	CASSFPRGGRGDTQYF	TGTGCCAGCAGCTTCCCCCGGGGGGGCCGCGGAGATACGCAGTATTTT
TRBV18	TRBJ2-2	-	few	CASSPIDYTGELFF	TGTGCCAGCTCACCAATTGACTACACCGGGGAGCTGTTTTTT
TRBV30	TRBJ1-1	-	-	CAWSVLMNTEAFF	TGTGCCTGGAGTGTACTTATGAACACTGAAGCTTTCTTT
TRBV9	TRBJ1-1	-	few	CASSVGGLRVNTEAFF	TGTGCCAGCAGCGTAGGTGGCCTGCGTGTCAACACTGAAGCTTTCTTT
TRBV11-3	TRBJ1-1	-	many	CASSTWEGRHEAFF	TGTGCCAGCAGCACGTGGGAGGGACGACACGAAGCTTTCTTT
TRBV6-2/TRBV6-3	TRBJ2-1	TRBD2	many	CASSYSGGSSYNEQFF	TGTGCCAGCAGCTACAGCGGGGGGAGCTCCTACAATGAGCAGTTCTTC
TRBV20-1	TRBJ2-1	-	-	CSARVRGGNEQFF	TGCAGTGCTAGAGTTCGAGGGGGCAATGAGCAGTTCTTC
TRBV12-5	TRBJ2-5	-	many	CASGSGTSDQETQYF	TGTGCTAGTGGTTCGGGGACTTCCGACCAAGAGACCCAGTACTTC
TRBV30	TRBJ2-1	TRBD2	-	CARTGLAGPGEQFF	TGTGCCCGGACGGGACTAGCGGGCCCGGGGGAGCAGTTCTTC
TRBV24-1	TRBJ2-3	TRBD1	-	CATSDFVGQGKYF	TGTGCCACCAGTGATTTCGTGGGACAGGGGAAGTATTTT
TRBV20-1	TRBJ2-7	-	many	CSARALTSYEQYF	TGCAGTGCTAGAGCCCTTACTAGCTACGAGCAGTACTTC
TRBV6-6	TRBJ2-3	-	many	CASSYYSKAGAGFDTQYF	TGTGCCAGCAGTTACTATTCAAAGGCGGGGGCCGGTTTTGATACGCAGTATTTT
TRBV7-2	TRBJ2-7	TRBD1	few	CASRGTEAYEQYF	TGTGCCAGCAGGGGGACAGAAGCCTACGAGCAGTACTTC
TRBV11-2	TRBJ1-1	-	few	CASSLDQGIPEAFF	TGTGCCAGCAGCTTAGATCAAGGCATCCCTGAAGCTTTCTTT
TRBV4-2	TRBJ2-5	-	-	CASSPTDPPGTATQYF	TGTGCCAGCAGCCCTACTGACCCCCCCGGGACGGCGACCCAGTACTTC
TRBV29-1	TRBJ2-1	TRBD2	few	CSVEDRTIWWASGEQFF	TGCAGCGTTGAAGATAGGACCATCTGGTGGGCTAGCGGGGAGCAGTTCTTC
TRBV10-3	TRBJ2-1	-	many	CAIRGSEAGYNEQFF	TGTGCCATCAGGGGGAGCGAAGCGGGTTACAATGAGCAGTTCTTC
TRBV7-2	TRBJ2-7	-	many	CASSNRVPSSYEQYF	TGTGCCAGCAGCAACAGGGTCCCGAGCTCCTACGAGCAGTACTTC
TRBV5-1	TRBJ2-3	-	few	CASSLEVAPDTQYF	TGCGCCAGCAGCTTGGAAGTCGCACCAGATACGCAGTATTTT
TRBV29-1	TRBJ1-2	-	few	CSVLVGNYGYTF	TGCAGCGTTCTGGTGGGGAACTATGGCTACACCTTC
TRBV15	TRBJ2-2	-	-	CATGGWNTGELFF	TGTGCCACCGGGGGTTGGAACACCGGGGAGCTGTTTTTT
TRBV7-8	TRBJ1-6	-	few	CASSLGGRGNSPLHF	TGTGCCAGCAGCTTGGGGGGCAGGGGTAATTCACCCCTCCACTTT
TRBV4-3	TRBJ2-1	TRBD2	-	CASSQDALAETYNEQFF	TGCGCCAGCAGCCAAGACGCTCTAGCGGAGACCTACAATGAGCAGTTCTTC
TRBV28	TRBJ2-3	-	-	CASSFKVLIDTQYF	TGTGCCAGCAGTTTCAAGGTGTTGATAGATACGCAGTATTTT
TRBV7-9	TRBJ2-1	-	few	CASSFSTLQTVSNEQFF	TGTGCCAGCAGCTTCTCCACTCTCCAGACCGTCTCCAATGAGCAGTTCTTC
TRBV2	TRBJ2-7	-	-	CASEGDRPLGPYEQYF	TGTGCCAGCGAGGGAGACAGGCCCCTGGGCCCTTACGAGCAGTACTTC
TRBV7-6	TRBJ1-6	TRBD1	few	CASSLGQGYNSPLHF	TGTGCCAGCAGCCTCGGACAGGGCTATAATTCACCCCTCCACTTT
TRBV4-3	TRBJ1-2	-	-	CASSQDEESYGYTF	TGCGCCAGCAGCCAAGACGAGGAATCCTATGGCTACACCTTC
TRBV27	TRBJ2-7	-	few	CASSIQGPPGEQYF	TGTGCCAGCAGTATACAGGGCCCCCCGGGCGAGCAGTACTTC
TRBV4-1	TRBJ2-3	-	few	CASSQDERISTDTQYF	TGCGCCAGCAGCCAAGATGAGCGGATAAGCACAGATACGCAGTATTTT
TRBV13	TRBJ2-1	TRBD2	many	CASSSGLAGGNEQFF	TGTGCCAGCAGCTCCGGACTAGCGGGGGGGAATGAGCAGTTCTTC
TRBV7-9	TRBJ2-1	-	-	CASSSPGDEQFF	TGTGCCAGCAGCTCCCCAGGGGACGAGCAGTTCTTC
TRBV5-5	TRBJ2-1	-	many	CASSLEKPGYEQFF	TGTGCCAGCAGCTTGGAGAAGCCCGGTTATGAGCAGTTCTTC
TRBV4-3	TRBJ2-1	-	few	CASSQELEGNEQFF	TGCGCCAGCAGCCAAGAACTAGAGGGCAATGAGCAGTTCTTC
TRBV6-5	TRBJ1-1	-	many	CASSSTREAFF	TGTGCCAGCAGTTCGACACGGGAAGCTTTCTTT
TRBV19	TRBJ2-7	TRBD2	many	CASSIVGLPGGEQYF	TGTGCCAGTAGTATAGTTGGCCTACCCGGGGGGGAGCAGTACTTC
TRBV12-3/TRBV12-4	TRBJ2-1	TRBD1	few	CASSFGQGASEQFF	TGTGCCAGCAGTTTCGGACAGGGGGCGAGTGAGCAGTTCTTC
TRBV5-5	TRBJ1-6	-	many	CASSSQQNSPLHF	TGTGCCAGCAGCTCGCAGCAGAATTCACCCCTCCACTTT
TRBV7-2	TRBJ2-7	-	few	CASSSIGGEQYF	TGTGCCAGCAGCTCCATTGGAGGGGAGCAGTACTTC
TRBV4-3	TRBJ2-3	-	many	CASSHSTGTDTQYF	TGCGCCAGCAGCCATTCCACTGGCACAGATACGCAGTATTTT
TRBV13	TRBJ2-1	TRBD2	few	CASSISGGAGAEQFF	TGTGCCAGCAGCATTAGCGGGGGGGCCGGGGCCGAGCAGTTCTTC
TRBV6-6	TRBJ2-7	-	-	CASRQERRGSRYEQYF	TGTGCCAGCAGACAAGAAAGAAGGGGGTCCCGGTACGAGCAGTACTTC
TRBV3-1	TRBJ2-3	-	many	CASSGRALDTQYF	TGTGCCAGCAGCGGGCGGGCATTGGATACGCAGTATTTT
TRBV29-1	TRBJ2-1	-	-	CSVEVIAGDSYNEQFF	TGCAGCGTTGAGGTTATTGCAGGGGACTCCTACAATGAGCAGTTCTTC
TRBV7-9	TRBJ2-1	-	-	CASSLGLVSEQFF	TGTGCCAGCAGCTTAGGCCTGGTCAGTGAGCAGTTCTTC